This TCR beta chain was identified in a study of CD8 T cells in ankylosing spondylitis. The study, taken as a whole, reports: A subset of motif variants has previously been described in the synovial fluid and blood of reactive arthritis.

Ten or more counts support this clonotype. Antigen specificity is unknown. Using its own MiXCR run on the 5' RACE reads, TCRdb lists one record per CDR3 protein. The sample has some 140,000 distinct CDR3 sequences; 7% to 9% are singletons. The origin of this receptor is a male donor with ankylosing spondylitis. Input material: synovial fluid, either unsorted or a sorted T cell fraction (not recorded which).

The CDR3 sequence: CASSPSLEADTQYF. For the CDR3, the DNA is TGTGCCAGCAGTCCGTCCTTAGAGGCAGATACGCAGTATTTT. V and J are TRBV6-1 and TRBJ2-3, with unresolved D. Trimming cost V 5 bases and J 4 bases, with 13 bases left between them. Per germline, CDR1 MNHNS and CDR2 SASEGT. CDR3 size: 14 residues.